This TCR beta chain appears in the sequencing data of a study of vaccination and CD4 T cells after COVID-19. Note on this clonotype: The antigen is undetermined.

Cultured CD4+ T cells had their DNA profiled by the Oncomine TCR Beta short-read assay. TCRdb fed the PCR reads into MiXCR, producing one record per CDR3 protein. The data contain about 19,000 distinct CDR3 sequences, 23% of them singletons. The treatment was: roughly 10-day PBMC culture with coronavirus spike peptide pools or control peptides (ViraFEST assay). This clonotype was sampled from a human donor with COVID-19. Sequenced input: cultured CD4+ T cells from blood.

CDR3 sequence (DNA): TGTGCCAGCAGCTTGGAAGGGCTACTACCTAACTATGGCTACACCTTC. Its translation: CASSLEGLLPNYGYTF. V and J are TRBV5-6 and TRBJ1-2, with D hard to call. This CDR3 region has 16 residues. The germline V gene has CDR1 SGHDT and CDR2 YYEEEE. The ends were cut back, 0 bases at V and 0 bases at J, with 12 bases in the middle.